The present TCR beta chain was sequenced within a study of response to subunit inactivated influenza vaccine. General study findings and limits: T cells newly recruited by each seasonal influenza vaccination are few, the authors suggested.

Germline V gives CDR1 LGHNA, CDR2 YNFKEQ. V gave up 3 bases and J gave up 8 bases, with 13 bases separating them. The CDR3 consists of 14 residues. This clonotype was counted many times. The antigen remains undetermined. From the RT-PCR reads, TCRdb called clonotypes with MiXCR, one entry per CDR3 protein. The top ten clones hold 7.6% of a sample with 600,000 to 700,000 distinct CDR3 sequences, around 15% of them seen once. This TCR was sampled from a middle-aged man who received an inactivated influenza vaccine. Sequenced material: PBMCs from blood, taken approximately 15 days before vaccination. The gene calls are TRBV4-2 and TRBJ1-4; possible D gene TRBD1, 5 bases. This chain's CDR3 is CASSQAGTGEKLFF. The DNA for the CDR3 is TGTGCCAGCAGCCAGGCGGGGACGGGGGAAAAACTGTTTTTT.